A selection of T cell receptor beta chains follows, all from one sample in a study of OX40 agonist ivuxolimab in advanced cancers. TCRdb's table, derived via immunoSEQ multiplex PCR, lists solely in-frame clones and lacks some. This repertoire shows approximately 83,000 clones, roughly 80% found once; its top ten account for 3.5% to 6%. Material: CD4+ or CD8+ T cells sorted from blood, obtained in a trial of the OX40 agonist ivuxolimab. These receptors originate from an adult with an advanced solid tumor such as melanoma, head and neck, liver or kidney cancer. Each CDR3 is given with its conserved first and last residue. The D gene is left open where the match is weak. Size tells how often a clone was seen (once, few, many) or the class of an expanded clone, and some rows leave it out.

size	V	J	D	CDR3	DNA
NA	TRBV19	TRBJ1-5	NA	CASSMRGEGSNQPQHF	TGTGCCAGTAGTATGAGGGGGGAGGGTAGCAATCAGCCCCAGCATTTT
NA	TRBV5-1	TRBJ1-1	NA	CASSADGNTEAFF	TGCGCCAGCAGCGCGGACGGTAACACTGAAGCTTTCTTT
NA	TRBV5-1	TRBJ1-2	NA	CASSIAGNHYGYTF	TGCGCCAGCAGCATAGCAGGGAATCACTATGGCTACACCTTC
NA	TRBV14	TRBJ2-5	NA	CASSLQGLAETQYF	TGTGCCAGCAGCCTTCAGGGGCTGGCAGAGACCCAGTACTTC
NA	TRBV6-6	TRBJ1-2	NA	CASSYGGSYTF	TGTGCCAGCAGTTACGGGGGGAGTTACACCTTC
NA	TRBV6-5	TRBJ1-2	NA	CASRYMQGNYGYTF	TGTGCCAGCAGATACATGCAGGGCAACTATGGCTACACCTTC
NA	TRBV10-3	TRBJ2-5	NA	CAISPDEGQETQYF	TGTGCCATCAGTCCGGACGAGGGCCAAGAGACCCAGTACTTC
NA	TRBV6-4	TRBJ2-3	NA	CASSDQSADTQYF	TGTGCCAGCAGTGACCAATCAGCAGATACGCAGTATTTT
NA	TRBV11-3	TRBJ2-3	TRBD2	CASSLDPGGTQYF	TGTGCCAGCAGCTTAGACCCGGGAGGTACGCAGTATTTT
NA	TRBV30	TRBJ1-1	TRBD1	CAWSVGTGSTEAFF	TGTGCCTGGAGTGTCGGGACAGGTTCCACTGAAGCTTTCTTT
NA	TRBV19	TRBJ1-1	NA	CASSSLFGEAFF	TGTGCCAGTAGTTCTTTATTCGGTGAAGCTTTCTTT
NA	TRBV19	TRBJ2-1	TRBD2	CASSTLAGETNEQFF	TGTGCCAGTAGTACCCTAGCGGGAGAAACTAATGAGCAGTTCTTC
NA	TRBV5-1	TRBJ2-7	NA	CASSILEGEQYF	TGCGCCAGCAGCATCCTGGAGGGCGAGCAGTACTTC
NA	TRBV29-1	TRBJ1-5	NA	CSVEVRGGNQPQHF	TGCAGCGTTGAGGTACGGGGAGGCAATCAGCCCCAGCATTTT
NA	TRBV7-3	TRBJ2-7	TRBD2	CASSLVLASPSYEQYF	TGTGCCAGCAGCTTAGTACTAGCGAGTCCCTCCTACGAGCAGTACTTC
few	TRBV10-1	TRBJ2-2	NA	CASSDGIGRENTGELFF	TGCGCCAGCAGTGATGGTATCGGACGGGAGAACACCGGGGAGCTGTTTTTT
NA	TRBV5-1	TRBJ2-2	TRBD1	CASSSRDSPPGELFF	TGCGCCAGCAGCTCCCGGGACAGCCCGCCCGGGGAGCTGTTTTTT
NA	TRBV10-1	TRBJ2-7	TRBD1	CASSPRGLLEQYF	TGCGCCAGCAGCCCCAGGGGGCTCCTCGAGCAGTACTTC
NA	TRBV10-3	TRBJ2-2	TRBD2	CAISEGLAGGPGELFF	TGTGCCATCAGTGAGGGGCTAGCGGGAGGGCCCGGGGAGCTGTTTTTT
NA	TRBV5-1	TRBJ2-7	NA	CASSTEGYEQYF	TGCGCCAGCAGCACGGAAGGGTACGAGCAGTACTTC
NA	TRBV19	TRBJ2-7	TRBD1	CASSMGTGIYEQYF	TGTGCCAGTAGTATGGGGACAGGGATTTACGAGCAGTACTTC
NA	TRBV10-2	TRBJ2-3	NA	CASRTGSIDTQYF	TGCGCCAGCAGGACAGGTTCGATAGATACGCAGTATTTT
NA	TRBV5-6	TRBJ1-1	NA	CASSMTHNTEAFF	TGTGCCAGCAGCATGACACATAACACTGAAGCTTTCTTT
NA	TRBV7-9	TRBJ1-1	NA	CASSLAPEAFF	TGTGCCAGCAGCTTAGCGCCTGAAGCTTTCTTT
NA	TRBV6-1	TRBJ2-7	TRBD1	CASRSGGTDQYEQYF	TGTGCCAGTCGAAGTGGTGGGACAGACCAGTACGAGCAGTACTTC
once	TRBV2	TRBJ2-5	TRBD2	CASRVAGVETQYF	TGTGCCAGCAGGGTAGCGGGAGTGGAGACCCAGTACTTC
NA	TRBV5-1	TRBJ1-2	NA	CASSLEGGTMSYTF	TGCGCCAGCAGCTTGGAAGGGGGGACTATGAGCTACACCTTC
once	TRBV7-9	TRBJ2-6	NA	CASSLPVVSGANVLTF	TGTGCCAGCAGCCTCCCGGTGGTCTCTGGGGCCAACGTCCTGACTTTC
NA	TRBV19	TRBJ2-7	NA	CASSIRGDDLSRGEQYF	TGTGCCAGTAGTATCCGGGGAGACGATCTGTCGCGGGGCGAGCAGTACTTC
NA	TRBV7-8	TRBJ2-5	TRBD2	CASSPGLASETQYF	TGTGCCAGCAGTCCGGGACTAGCGTCCGAGACCCAGTACTTC
NA	TRBV9	TRBJ1-1	NA	CASSAGSTEAFF	TGTGCCAGCAGCGCAGGGAGTACTGAAGCTTTCTTT
NA	TRBV6-5	TRBJ2-7	TRBD1	CASSYGTGGYEQYF	TGTGCCAGCAGTTACGGGACAGGGGGCTACGAGCAGTACTTC
NA	TRBV6-1	TRBJ2-2	TRBD1	CASSGNRGGTGELFF	TGTGCCAGCAGTGGGAACAGGGGCGGCACCGGGGAGCTGTTTTTT
NA	TRBV6-6	TRBJ2-7	NA	CASSYYGPTYEQYF	TGTGCCAGCAGTTACTATGGCCCCACCTACGAGCAGTACTTC
NA	TRBV11-2	TRBJ2-6	TRBD1	CASSFWDRGSGANVLTF	TGTGCCAGCAGCTTCTGGGACAGGGGATCTGGGGCCAACGTCCTGACTTTC
NA	TRBV5-1	TRBJ2-2	TRBD2	CASSLQLAGTGELFF	TGCGCCAGCAGCTTGCAACTAGCGGGGACCGGGGAGCTGTTTTTT
NA	TRBV7-6	TRBJ1-6	TRBD1	CASSETTGGNSPLHF	TGTGCCAGCAGCGAAACGACAGGGGGGAATTCACCCCTCCACTTT
NA	TRBV11-2	TRBJ1-6	NA	CASSPGARHNSPLHF	TGTGCCAGCAGCCCCGGTGCGAGGCATAATTCACCCCTCCACTTT
NA	TRBV18	TRBJ2-1	NA	CASSPSQTTYNEQFF	TGTGCCAGCTCACCGTCCCAGACCACCTACAATGAGCAGTTCTTC
medium-sized	TRBV6-1	TRBJ1-1	NA	CASSFSGMNTEAFF	TGTGCCAGCAGTTTCTCAGGGATGAACACTGAAGCTTTCTTT
NA	TRBV7-9	TRBJ2-3	NA	CASSLAGGRTDTQYF	TGTGCCAGCAGCTTAGCGGGGGGCCGCACAGATACGCAGTATTTT